A single sample is the source of the 19 T cell receptor beta chains below, sequenced in a study of Graves' ophthalmopathy and Graves' hyperthyroidism. Amplification of TCR beta CDR3 regions used RNA transcripts. First-round RT-PCR with HTBI primers preceded a second-round multiplex PCR. MiXCR, applied by TCRdb to the multiplex PCR reads, yields one record per CDR3 protein. The data show 200,000 to 250,000 distinct CDR3 sequences, with 20% to 25% seen just once and around 40% held by the top ten. Material for sequencing was peripheral blood. The receptors were gathered from a woman aged 45 to 65 with Graves' ophthalmopathy.

This chain uses TRBV9 with TRBJ1-1; D is ambiguous. The CDR3 covers 14 residues. Trimming removed 2 bases at V and 1 base at J, with 9 bases between. The germline gives CDR1 SGDLS, CDR2 YYNGEE. CDR3 sequence (DNA): TGTGCCAGCAGCGTCGGATTAGCGAACACTGAAGCTTTCTTT. It encodes CASSVGLANTEAFF.

This clonotype was detected many times. The chain joins TRBV6-5 to TRBJ2-5; 9 bases align to TRBD2. The length of the CDR3 is 16 residues. Germline V gene lookup returns CDR1 MNHEY and CDR2 SVGAGI. V trimming: 2 bases; J trimming: 5 bases; junction bases outside the gene matches: 9. This chain's CDR3 is CASSYASGRFGETQYF. The DNA of the CDR3 is TGTGCCAGCAGTTACGCCAGCGGGAGGTTCGGTGAGACCCAGTACTTC.

The chain employs TRBV6-5 and TRBJ2-7, with 14 bases identical to TRBD2. CDR1 is MNHEY and CDR2 is SVGAGI in the germline V gene. J was trimmed by 4 bases and V by 4 bases; bases with no gene match: 3. CDR3 length: 15 amino acids. The CDR3 spells CASSSGLAGGYEQYF. The CDR3 DNA sequence: TGTGCCAGCAGTTCCGGACTAGCGGGAGGATACGAGCAGTACTTC.

CDR3 amino acids: CASSADLTDLYGYTF. CDR3 in DNA: TGTGCCAGCAGCGCCGATTTAACAGATCTCTATGGCTACACCTTC. The rearrangement uses TRBV12-3 or TRBV12-4 and TRBJ1-2; D remains ambiguous. The V end was cut by 6 bases, the J end by 4 bases, with 18 bases between. The CDR3 runs to 15 residues.

This clonotype was detected once. V and J are TRBV7-8 and TRBJ1-1; weak D call: TRBD1 (5 bases). V gave up 5 bases and J gave up 11 bases, with 15 bases separating them. The CDR3 consists of 12 residues. Germline V lookup: CDR1 SGHVS, CDR2 FQNEAQ. Written as DNA, the CDR3 is TGTGCCAGCAGCCCTCCCGGCGGGGGTGCTTTCTTT. This translates into CASSPPGGGAFF.

This clonotype was counted at least ten times. This chain joins TRBV6-5 and TRBJ2-7; D is tentatively TRBD1 or TRBD2 (5 bases each). Germline CDR1 and CDR2: MNHEY and SVGAGI. Trimming cost V 7 bases and J 6 bases, with 19 bases left between them. The CDR3 extends over 14 amino acids. CDR3 residues: CASIPPGLFREQYF. In DNA, the CDR3 is TGTGCCAGCATTCCCCCGGGGCTGTTTCGCGAGCAGTACTTC.

The chain recombines TRBV20-1 with TRBJ1-5; weak D call: TRBD1 (5 bases). Germline values: CDR1 DFQATT, CDR2 SNEGSKA (reference sequence). V gave up 2 bases and J gave up 6 bases, with 11 bases separating them. The CDR3 is 13 residues long. CDR3 DNA: TGCAGTGCTAGATCAGGGCGGGGTCAGCCCCAGCATTTT. Translated: CSARSGRGQPQHF.

This clonotype showed up many times. The chain links TRBV25-1 to TRBJ1-1; D remains ambiguous. The germline V gene encodes CDR1 MGHDK and CDR2 SYGVNS. This CDR3 comprises 10 residues. The V gene lost 8 bases and the J gene lost 2 bases, with 3 bases spanning the gap. The CDR3 loop reads CASGNTEAFF. DNA of the CDR3: TGTGCCAGCGGAAACACTGAAGCTTTCTTT.

This clonotype was recorded at least ten times. The gene calls are TRBV29-1 and TRBJ1-2; no clear D gene. Looked up from germline, CDR1 is SQVTM and CDR2 is ANQGSEA. The CDR3 extends over 12 amino acids. Trimming took off 4 bases at V and 4 bases at J, with 10 bases between the two ends. The CDR3 here is CSVVEGPYGYTF. CDR3 DNA sequence: TGCAGCGTTGTCGAGGGCCCCTATGGCTACACCTTC. Full variable domain (outside the CDR3, taken from reference TRBV29-1 and TRBJ1-2): SAVISQKPSRDICQRGTSLTIQCQVDSQVTMMFWYRQQPGQSLTLIATANQGSEATYESGFVIDKFPISRPNLTFSTLTVSNMSPEDSSIYLCSVVEGPYGYTFGSGTRLTVV.

This clonotype was recorded many times. V usage is TRBV29-1 and J usage is TRBJ2-2; maybe TRBD1 (6 bases). Trimming took 7 bases from V and 1 from J, leaving 13 bases between them. Germline CDR1 SQVTM, CDR2 ANQGSEA. This CDR3 spans 14 amino acids. For the CDR3, the DNA is TGCAGCGCCACTGTGGGACAGAACACCGGGGAGCTGTTTTTT. Its translation is CSATVGQNTGELFF.

This clonotype was recorded at least ten times. The chain joins TRBV24-1 to TRBJ2-5; unclear D gene. The CDR3 contains 14 residues. The V end was cut by 4 bases, the J end by 1 base, with 9 bases between. Germline CDR1 is KGHDR and CDR2 is SFDVKD. CDR3 coding DNA: TGTGCCACCAGTGACCCCTTGATCCAAGAGACCCAGTACTTC. Amino acids: CATSDPLIQETQYF.

This clonotype was seen many times. The chain carries TRBV9 and TRBJ1-3; D gene unclear. Germline V CDR1 and CDR2: SGDLS, YYNGEE. Trimming took 1 base from V and 3 from J, leaving 8 bases between them. The CDR3 spans 14 residues. This CDR3 reads CASSVSQSGNTIYF. CDR3 bases: TGTGCCAGCAGCGTAAGCCAAAGTGGAAACACCATATATTTT.

Many counts were recorded for this clonotype. The CDR3 protein is CASRGQNYGYTF. The CDR3, as DNA: TGTGCCAGCAGAGGACAGAACTATGGCTACACCTTC. This chain uses TRBV28 with TRBJ1-2; TRBD1 is a possible D gene (6 bases). Germline V gives CDR1 MDHEN, CDR2 SYDVKM. CDR3 length: 12 residues. V was clipped by 6 bases and J by 2 bases, with 7 bases between them.

This clonotype was detected many times. The CDR3 coding sequence is TGTGCCACCAGTGACGCCGGGAGGGGGACCGGGGAGCTGTTTTTT. Its protein product is CATSDAGRGTGELFF. The chain is built from TRBV24-1 and TRBJ2-2, with 8 bases that match TRBD2. Per the germline V gene, CDR1 is KGHDR and CDR2 is SFDVKD. There are 15 residues in the CDR3. Germline trimming cut 4 bases from V and 5 bases from J; bases unmatched to any gene: 5.

The sample holds many counts of this clonotype. This chain uses TRBV7-2 with TRBJ2-2, with 9 nucleotides matching TRBD1. CDR1 and CDR2 (germline): SGHTA, FQGNSA. V shed 5 bases, J shed 4 bases, and the junction held 5 bases outside the gene matches. The CDR3 is made up of 15 amino acids. The CDR3 spells CASSPRDRVTGELFF. Here the CDR3 DNA reads TGTGCCAGCAGCCCGCGGGACAGGGTCACCGGGGAGCTGTTTTTT.

This clonotype was counted between two and nine times. The chain has TRBV6-5 and TRBJ1-2; D perhaps matches TRBD1 (5 bases). V was shortened by 3 bases and J by 1 base, with 15 bases between the two germline ends. Germline CDR1 and CDR2: MNHEY and SVGAGI. The CDR3 is 16 residues long. CDR3 in amino acids: CASSYWGTGDNYGYTF. The CDR3 DNA follows: TGTGCCAGCAGTTATTGGGGCACCGGGGATAACTATGGCTACACCTTC.

The chain links TRBV5-6 to TRBJ2-7, with TRBD1 matching over 10 bases. Trimming cost V 4 bases and J 0 bases; bases outside gene matches: 4. CDR3 length equals 15 residues. The germline CDR1 and CDR2 sequences are SGHDT and YYEEEE. The CDR3 DNA is TGTGCCAGCAGCCACCGGGACAGGGGCTCCTACGAGCAGTACTTC. Translating gives CASSHRDRGSYEQYF.

V usage is TRBV27 and J usage is TRBJ2-7; 9 bases are a match to TRBD1. This CDR3 contains 16 residues. V dropped 3 bases and J dropped 4; count of bases not matched to a gene: 10. Per the germline V gene, CDR1 is MNHEY and CDR2 is SMNVEV (reference sequence). The CDR3 reads CASSFASDRGPYEQYF. The CDR3, as DNA: TGTGCCAGCAGTTTCGCGTCGGACAGGGGCCCGTACGAGCAGTACTTC.

V gene TRBV29-1 combines with J gene TRBJ1-1, with D possibly being TRBD1 (5 bases). Trimming left V 7 bases short and J 5 bases short, with 17 bases between. The germline V gene has CDR1 SQVTM and CDR2 ANQGSEA. CDR3 length: 13 amino acids. The CDR3: CSARDGRFTEAFF. In nucleotides, the CDR3 is TGCAGCGCCCGGGACGGGAGGTTTACTGAAGCTTTCTTT. The full variable domain, rest sourced from reference TRBV29-1 and TRBJ1-1, is SAVISQKPSRDICQRGTSLTIQCQVDSQVTMMFWYRQQPGQSLTLIATANQGSEATYESGFVIDKFPISRPNLTFSTLTVSNMSPEDSSIYLCSARDGRFTEAFFGQGTRLTVV.